The clone carrying this T cell receptor (beta chain) showed up many times. The antigen is unknown. This sample is drawn from a study of T-cell reconstitution after alpha-beta-depleted transplantation in children. The V gene lost 6 bases and the J gene lost 8 bases, with 19 bases spanning the gap. The CDR3 runs to 14 residues. In germline, CDR1 is PRHDT, CDR2 FYEKMQ (reference sequence). Study-level findings and limits: After one year, T-cell counts and TCRbeta diversity mostly came from new T cells. In patients about two months after transplant, alpha-beta T cells reportedly arose from several hundred expanded graft clones. Surviving thymic progenitors and recipient T cells were the source of high TCRbeta diversity at day 60 in some patients.

Preparation of the TCRbeta library used unique molecular identifiers. Each CDR3 protein gets one entry after TCRdb re-called the PCR reads with MiXCR. In the table there are about 300,000 distinct CDR3 sequences, less than 9.5% of which are singletons. This material consisted of peripheral blood, taken 360 days after TCRalphabeta/CD19-depleted stem cell transplant. The rearrangement joins TRBV13 to TRBJ1-2, with D perhaps TRBD1 (5 bases). The clonotype comes from a female patient between 2 and 15 years old who had a stem cell transplant for Fanconi anemia, so the T cells may come from the graft donor. In DNA, the CDR3 is TGTGCCAGCAGTGGGCAGGGTCGAATAAACGGCTACACCTTC. Translating gives CASSGQGRINGYTF. Full variable domain (rest looked up from reference TRBV13 and TRBJ1-2): AAGVIQSPRHLIKEKRETATLKCYPIPRHDTVYWYQQGPGQDPQFLISFYEKMQSDKGSIPDRFSAQQFSDYHSELNMSSLELGDSALYFCASSGQGRINGYTFGSGTRLTVV.